The 17 T cell receptor beta chains in this list originate from one sample, sequenced in a study of B cell selection in AIRE deficiency. Sorting defined conventional CD4 T cells as CD4+CD127+. Data came from immunoSEQ multiplex PCR; TCRdb stores just in-frame clones and leaves some out. The sample contains over 20,000 clones, roughly 98% of which appear only once. What was sequenced was conventional CD4+ T cells sorted from PBMCs. These receptor sequences come from a human donor with AIRE deficiency.

The V gene is TRBV18, the J gene TRBJ1-4, with 10 bases fitting TRBD1. The CDR3 extends over 17 amino acids. The germline V gene has CDR1 KGHSH and CDR2 LQKENI. The V and J ends lost 4 bases and 7 bases, in that order; junction bases with no gene match: 12. The CDR3 spells CASSLSGTGVFGEKLFF. In DNA form, the CDR3 reads TGTGCCAGCTCACTTTCCGGGACAGGGGTATTTGGTGAAAAACTGTTTTTT.

The rearrangement uses TRBV15 and TRBJ1-1; D might be TRBD1 (5 bases). The CDR3 spans 16 residues. Germline CDR1 reads LNHNV; CDR2 reads YYDKDF (reference sequence). Deletions cut 0 bases from V and 1 base from J, with 12 bases between. The CDR3 region is CATSREFFGGNTEAFF. CDR3 in DNA: TGTGCCACCAGCAGAGAATTTTTCGGGGGGAACACTGAAGCTTTCTTT.

V is TRBV9 and J is TRBJ1-1; 9 positions agree with TRBD1. Germline CDR1 and CDR2: SGDLS and YYNGEE. This CDR3 comprises 16 residues. Losses at the gene ends were 3 bases for V and 2 bases for J; bases not matched to a gene: 8. CDR3 bases: TGTGCCAGCAGCGCCCGACAGGGGGAGGTCAACACTGAAGCTTTCTTT. It yields the protein CASSARQGEVNTEAFF.

This chain links TRBV28 with TRBJ1-5; D not resolved. Between the trimmed V and J ends, which lost 7 bases and 0 bases, there was a span of 16 bases. Germline CDR1 reads MDHEN; CDR2 reads SYDVKM. CDR3 length: 16 amino acids. The chain's CDR3 is CASTLGRILSNQPQHF. The CDR3 coding sequence is TGTGCCAGCACCCTAGGACGGATCCTTAGCAATCAGCCCCAGCATTTT. The full variable domain, completed using reference TRBV28 and TRBJ1-5, is DVKVTQSSRYLVKRTGEKVFLECVQDMDHENMFWYRQDPGLGLRLIYFSYDVKMKEKGDIPEGYSVSREKKERFSLILESASTNQTSMYLCASTLGRILSNQPQHFGDGTRLSIL.

The chain couples TRBV5-4 to TRBJ2-5, with TRBD1 identical over 8 bases. The CDR3 has 15 residues. Germline V lookup: CDR1 SGHNT, CDR2 YYREEE (reference sequence). Trimming cost V 4 bases and J 3 bases; bases outside gene matches: 8. The CDR3 region has the DNA TGTGCCAGCAGCATTCAACCGACAGGGGAAGAGACCCAGTACTTC. Amino acids: CASSIQPTGEETQYF.

The V and J genes are TRBV28 and TRBJ2-7; D not certain. Trimming took off 10 bases at V and 4 bases at J, with 14 bases between the two ends. The CDR3 has 12 amino acids. The germline V gene has CDR1 MDHEN and CDR2 SYDVKM. CDR3 sequence reads: CATAKGSYEQYF. The CDR3 DNA reads as TGTGCCACCGCGAAGGGTTCTTACGAGCAGTACTTC.

This clone was seen just once. The chain carries TRBV30 and TRBJ1-5, with unresolved D. The CDR3 has 15 residues. V shed 4 bases and J shed 0 bases, with 13 bases lying between them. The germline V gene encodes CDR1 GTSNPN and CDR2 SVGIG (reference sequence). Here the CDR3 reads CAWTKAGGSNQPQHF. The CDR3 coding sequence is TGTGCCTGGACTAAGGCGGGAGGTAGCAATCAGCCCCAGCATTTT.

J is TRBJ2-6 and V is TRBV2; D ambiguous. CDR1 is SNHLY and CDR2 is FYNNEI in the germline V gene. The CDR3 length is 14 residues. V was clipped by 4 bases and J by 0 bases, with 4 bases between them. DNA for the CDR3: TGTGCCAGCAGTGGGGTCTCTGGGGCCAACGTCCTGACTTTC. As protein: CASSGVSGANVLTF.

The rearrangement links TRBV5-4 to TRBJ1-6; 7 nucleotides align to TRBD1. Germline lookup yields CDR1 SGHNT and CDR2 YYREEE (reference sequence). V dropped 2 bases and J dropped 8; count of bases not matched to a gene: 4. The length of the CDR3 is 14 residues. The CDR3 DNA sequence: TGTGCCAGCAGCTTTACAACAGGGGATTCACCCCTCCACTTT. This codes for CASSFTTGDSPLHF.

The chain has TRBV30 and TRBJ1-5, with unresolved D. V lost 1 base to trimming and J lost 6 bases, with 16 bases between them. CDR1 is GTSNPN, CDR2 SVGIG, per germline (reference sequence). The CDR3 has 15 amino acids. Here the CDR3 reads CAWSGQGRGIQPQHF. The CDR3 bases are TGTGCCTGGAGTGGACAAGGACGGGGAATTCAGCCCCAGCATTTT.

The gene calls are TRBV5-1 and TRBJ1-2; D uncertain. Germline V gene data show CDR1 as SGHRS and CDR2 as YFSETQ. This CDR3 contains 16 residues. Between the trimmed V and J ends, which lost 4 bases and 4 bases, there was a span of 20 bases. This CDR3 reads CASSPRIEGRGYGYTF. The CDR3, as DNA: TGCGCCAGCAGCCCCCGTATTGAGGGTCGGGGCTATGGCTACACCTTC.

This clone was detected once. V and J are TRBV5-8 and TRBJ1-5; D uncertain. The CDR3 spans 14 residues. The V end lost 4 bases, the J end lost 2 bases, and 10 bases lay between the germline ends. The germline CDR1 and CDR2 sequences are SGHTS and YDEGEE. The CDR3 reads CASSRRSGNQPQHF. Written as DNA, the CDR3 is TGTGCCAGCAGCCGACGATCCGGCAATCAGCCCCAGCATTTT.

Worth noting for this clone: This CDR3 is also generated by other DNA sequences in the sample. The chain is built from TRBV7-2 and TRBJ2-7; perhaps TRBD2 as D (6 bases). Between the trimmed V and J ends, which lost 2 bases and 1 base, there was a span of 9 bases. Per germline, CDR1 SGHTA and CDR2 FQGNSA. There are 14 residues in the CDR3. This CDR3 is CASSLTGVSYEQYF. As DNA, the CDR3 is TGTGCCAGCAGCTTAACGGGAGTTTCCTACGAGCAGTACTTC.

The CDR3 sequence is CASSPPGSAPIYGYTF. CDR3 sequence (DNA): TGTGCCAGCTCACCACCGGGCAGCGCACCTATCTATGGCTACACCTTC. This rearrangement joins TRBV18 to TRBJ1-2; D unclear. This CDR3 has 16 amino acids. Germline V lookup: CDR1 KGHSH, CDR2 LQKENI. The V end was cut by 0 bases, the J end by 4 bases, with 15 bases between.

The chain's CDR3 is CSVRLAGGTYEQYF. For the CDR3, the DNA is TGCAGCGTTCGTCTAGCGGGGGGTACCTACGAGCAGTACTTC. This sequence joins TRBV29-1 and TRBJ2-7; 11 bases agree with TRBD2. The germline V gene encodes CDR1 SQVTM and CDR2 ANQGSEA. This CDR3 region has 14 residues. The V and J ends lost 5 bases and 2 bases, in that order; junction bases with no gene match: 5.

The chain uses TRBV30 and TRBJ2-1; D may be TRBD2 (5 bases). The V and J ends lost 2 bases and 0 bases respectively, with 14 bases between them. The CDR3 length is 16 residues. CDR1 is GTSNPN, CDR2 SVGIG, per germline (reference sequence). This chain's CDR3 is CAWSPRATHSYNEQFF. The CDR3 nucleotides are TGTGCCTGGAGTCCGAGGGCAACCCACTCCTACAATGAGCAGTTCTTC.

J is TRBJ2-5 and V is TRBV21-1; the tabulated D call, TRBD2, remains unverified against the DNA. TRBV21-1 is tagged as a pseudogene. This CDR3 spans 24 amino acids. The CDR3 nucleotides are TGTGCCAGCAGCAAAGCCTACCAGCTAGCGGGAGGGCCAGGGTTCGGCCGGGGTCAAGAGACCCAGTACTTC. Encoded protein: CASSKAYQLAGGPGFGRGQETQYF.